The 20 T cell receptor beta chains listed next were all sequenced from one sample in a study of T-cell reconstitution after alpha-beta-depleted transplantation in children. During its preparation, the TCRbeta library received unique molecular identifiers. Using its own MiXCR run on the PCR reads, TCRdb lists one record per CDR3 protein. The sample consists of hundreds of thousands of distinct CDR3 sequences, about 10% of them appearing once. Sample: PBMCs from the stem cell graft donor, taken from the stem cell graft. These TCRs come from a human donor who donated a stem cell graft to a child with acute myeloid leukemia.

The J gene is TRBJ2-2, the V gene TRBV11-3; D may be TRBD2 (6 bases). Germline V gene sequence: CDR1 SGHNT, CDR2 YENEEA. CDR3 length equals 15 residues. V was pared by 5 bases and J by 4 bases, with 14 bases between. In DNA form, the CDR3 reads TGTGCCAGCAGCCCCGGAGTAGCGGTCACCGGGGAGCTGTTTTTT. Translated: CASSPGVAVTGELFF.

CDR3 region: CASSPSTGPGLAQHF. CDR3 nucleotides: TGTGCCAGCAGCCCTTCGACAGGGCCGGGTTTGGCCCAGCATTTT. This chain uses TRBV4-2 with TRBJ1-5, with TRBD1 matching 7 bases. From germline, CDR1 is LGHNA and CDR2 YNFKEQ. CDR3 length: 15 residues. J gave up 11 bases and V 4 bases, and 14 bases lay outside the gene matches.

This clonotype was picked up many times. The genes are TRBV28 and TRBJ2-3; D not certain. The CDR3 consists of 14 residues. Trimming took off 2 bases at V and 2 bases at J, with 8 bases between the two ends. Germline CDR1 MDHEN, CDR2 SYDVKM. The chain's CDR3 is CASSLISPTDTQYF. As DNA, the CDR3 is TGTGCCAGCAGTTTAATTTCCCCCACAGATACGCAGTATTTT.

CDR3 loop: CASGPTYEQYF. The CDR3 DNA reads TGTGCCAGCGGACCGACGTACGAGCAGTACTTC. V and J are TRBV28 and TRBJ2-7; D uncertain. The CDR3 extends over 11 amino acids. In germline, CDR1 is MDHEN, CDR2 SYDVKM. The V and J ends lost 8 bases and 4 bases respectively, with 9 bases between them.

This clonotype was observed a handful of times. J is TRBJ2-1 and V is TRBV4-2; D remains ambiguous. The germline V and J ends were trimmed by 4 bases and 8 bases, with 9 bases remaining between them. There are 12 residues in the CDR3. Per the germline V gene, CDR1 is LGHNA and CDR2 is YNFKEQ. In nucleotides, the CDR3 is TGTGCCAGCAGCCCTAACTTCGATGAGCAGTTCTTC. It encodes CASSPNFDEQFF.

The chain recombines TRBV29-1 with TRBJ2-1, with a tentative D call TRBD2 (6 bases). Trimming took off 7 bases at V and 10 bases at J, with 14 bases between the two ends. The germline gives CDR1 SQVTM, CDR2 ANQGSEA. The CDR3 has 11 amino acids. DNA for the CDR3: TGCAGCGCAATAGCGGTCCCCGAGCAGTTCTTC. Translation: CSAIAVPEQFF.

This clonotype was found many times. V is TRBV29-1 and J is TRBJ1-4; the D gene is possibly TRBD1 (5 bases). Trimming removed 1 base at V and 5 bases at J, with 11 bases between. The CDR3 runs to 14 residues. Germline loops: CDR1 SQVTM, CDR2 ANQGSEA. The CDR3 loop is CSVEVPGQNEKLFF. In DNA form, the CDR3 reads TGCAGCGTTGAAGTACCTGGACAAAATGAAAAACTGTTTTTT.

This clonotype occurred a few times. The CDR3 spells CSAPRLAGGLGQQYF. The CDR3 DNA reads TGCAGTGCTCCGCGACTAGCGGGAGGGTTGGGGCAGCAGTACTTC. The V gene is TRBV20-1, the J gene TRBJ2-7; the match to TRBD2 covers 14 bases. Germline V CDR1 and CDR2: DFQATT, SNEGSKA (reference sequence). The CDR3 runs to 15 residues. V was clipped by 5 bases and J by 8 bases; unmatched bases: 11.

This clonotype was seen more than once but under ten times. The CDR3 reads CSARVSETQYF. The DNA of the CDR3 is TGCAGCGCTAGGGTGTCAGAGACCCAGTACTTC. The V call is TRBV29-1, the J call TRBJ2-5; D unclear. V shed 7 bases and J shed 4 bases, with 10 bases lying between them. Germline CDR1 and CDR2: SQVTM and ANQGSEA. CDR3 length equals 11 residues.

This clonotype has at least ten counts. This sequence joins TRBV29-1 and TRBJ2-6; D remains unclear. Trimming took off 4 bases at V and 0 bases at J, with 10 bases between the two ends. Germline CDR1 SQVTM, CDR2 ANQGSEA. The CDR3 has 15 residues. The CDR3 here is CSVGATSSGANVLTF. For the CDR3, the DNA is TGCAGCGTTGGGGCCACGAGCTCTGGGGCCAACGTCCTGACTTTC.

The chain employs TRBV11-1 and TRBJ2-5; D is perhaps TRBD1 (5 bases). The germline V gene encodes CDR1 SGHAT and CDR2 FQDESV (reference sequence). The ends were cut back, 5 bases at V and 2 bases at J, with 12 bases in the middle. This CDR3 spans 14 amino acids. CDR3 sequence: CASSPAGSQETQYF. CDR3 in DNA: TGTGCCAGCAGCCCGGCAGGGTCGCAAGAGACCCAGTACTTC. Based on the CDR3 plus reference TRBV11-1 and TRBJ2-5, the full variable domain is EAEVAQSPRYKITEKSQAVAFWCDPISGHATLYWYRQILGQGPELLVQFQDESVVDDSQLPKDRFSAERLKGVDSTLKIQPAELGDSAMYLCASSPAGSQETQYFGPGTRLLVL.

The chain uses TRBV20-1 and TRBJ2-5; 8 nucleotides agree with TRBD2. Trimming removed 3 bases from V and 5 bases from J; junction bases left unmatched: 11. The CDR3 length is 15 residues. Germline V lookup: CDR1 DFQATT, CDR2 SNEGSKA (reference sequence). The CDR3 DNA reads TGCAGTGCTAGTCCACGGGAGGGAAGGGGGGAGACCCAGTACTTC. It specifies CSASPREGRGETQYF.

This clonotype was found a few times. V gene TRBV6-5 combines with J gene TRBJ1-5; 8 bases line up with TRBD1. The CDR3 sequence is 15 residues long. V was clipped by 4 bases and J by 3 bases; unmatched bases: 5. The V gene's germline CDR1 is MNHEY and CDR2 SVGAGI. CDR3 residues: CASSSGQGINQPQHF. The CDR3 DNA is TGTGCCAGCAGTTCCGGACAGGGAATCAATCAGCCCCAGCATTTT.

This clonotype has more than one count but fewer than ten. This chain uses TRBV11-2 with TRBJ2-3; a possible D gene is TRBD1 (5 bases). Germline CDR1 and CDR2: SGHAT and FQNNGV. The CDR3 contains 14 residues. The V gene lost 4 bases and the J gene lost 3 bases, with 11 bases spanning the gap. CDR3 nucleotide sequence: TGTGCCAGCAGCTCCATACAGGAAACAGATACGCAGTATTTT. This encodes CASSSIQETDTQYF.

V and J are TRBV20-1 and TRBJ1-4; no firm D call. Germline lookup yields CDR1 DFQATT and CDR2 SNEGSKA (reference sequence). Trimming removed 1 base at V and 6 bases at J, with 24 bases between. This CDR3 contains 18 residues. CDR3 nucleotide sequence: TGCAGTGCTAGAGCCCCAAGACCGATTGGGCCCTGGGATGAAAAACTGTTTTTT. This gives the protein CSARAPRPIGPWDEKLFF.

V is TRBV12-3 or TRBV12-4 and J is TRBJ2-1, with 7 nucleotides matching TRBD2. There are 16 residues in the CDR3. The junction had 8 bases not matched to a gene; V was cut back by 6 bases and J by 0 bases. CDR3 protein: CASSSGGKSSYNEQFF. In nucleotides, the CDR3 is TGTGCCAGCAGCTCGGGAGGAAAGAGCTCCTACAATGAGCAGTTCTTC.

This clonotype was found a few times. The chain has TRBV7-8 and TRBJ1-5; 7 positions match TRBD1. Germline V gene lookup returns CDR1 SGHVS and CDR2 FQNEAQ. V trimming: 1 base; J trimming: 4 bases; junction bases outside the gene matches: 4. The CDR3 length is 15 residues. The CDR3 bases are TGTGCCAGCAGCTTAGATGGCAGGGGGAATCAGCCCCAGCATTTT. Its translation is CASSLDGRGNQPQHF.

In its sample, this clonotype was seen a few times. V gene TRBV4-2 combines with J gene TRBJ2-4; no firm D call. Germline-derived CDR1 and CDR2 are LGHNA and YNFKEQ. The V and J ends lost 1 base and 8 bases respectively, with 15 bases between them. This CDR3 is built from 15 residues. The DNA of the CDR3 is TGTGCCAGCAGCCAAGGTACCCTGGAAGTGGACATTCAGTACTTC. This encodes CASSQGTLEVDIQYF.

This clonotype was counted between two and nine times. The chain uses TRBV20-1 and TRBJ1-2; 7 bases are shared with TRBD1. Trimming at V came to 4 bases and at J to 4 bases, leaving 9 bases not matched to a gene. CDR1 is DFQATT and CDR2 is SNEGSKA in the germline V gene (reference sequence). This CDR3 has 14 amino acids. The chain's CDR3 is CSAKDRDSPYGYTF. For the CDR3, the DNA is TGCAGTGCTAAAGATCGGGACAGCCCCTATGGCTACACCTTC.

The table lists this clonotype with many counts. The rearrangement joins TRBV29-1 to TRBJ1-5, with D perhaps matching TRBD1 (6 bases). Between the trimmed V and J ends, which lost 7 bases and 3 bases, there was a span of 16 bases. Germline CDR1 SQVTM, CDR2 ANQGSEA. There are 14 residues in the CDR3. The CDR3 protein is CSARGAGANQPQHF. CDR3 DNA sequence: TGCAGCGCCCGGGGGGCAGGCGCCAATCAGCCCCAGCATTTT.